Listed here are 10 T cell receptor beta chains from one sample, sequenced in a study of blood T cell repertoires in COVID-19. Assay used: immunoSEQ multiplex PCR; TCRdb lists only in-frame clones, some missing. The data contain 140,000 to 150,000 clones, approximately 83% of them singletons. The sample taken for sequencing was peripheral blood. All receptors come from a woman between 55 and 75 years old with COVID-19, enrolled during active disease.

This clone was recorded only once. The chain is built from TRBV7-9 and TRBJ1-2; maybe TRBD1 (5 bases). The CDR3 has 15 amino acids. From germline, CDR1 is SEHNR and CDR2 FQNEAQ (reference sequence). The V gene lost 2 bases and the J gene lost 8 bases, with 18 bases spanning the gap. The CDR3 sequence is CASSLSPGFRVGYTF. CDR3 DNA sequence: TGTGCCAGCAGCTTATCCCCCGGATTCAGGGTCGGCTACACCTTC.

The chain joins TRBV7-2 to TRBJ1-2; TRBD1 aligns across 8 bases. This CDR3 region has 16 residues. Unmatched junction bases numbered 7, after V lost 1 base and J lost 3 bases. Germline CDR1 is SGHTA and CDR2 is FQGNSA. The CDR3 loop reads CASSLGPTGAHYGYTF. DNA of the CDR3: TGTGCCAGCAGCTTAGGTCCGACAGGGGCCCACTATGGCTACACCTTC.

The genes are TRBV5-1 and TRBJ2-2, with TRBD1 as a possible D gene (5 bases). CDR3 size: 14 residues. V was cut by 3 bases and J by 1 base, with 7 bases left in between. Germline V gene data show CDR1 as SGHRS and CDR2 as YFSETQ. CDR3 residues: CASSSTGNTGELFF. For the CDR3, the DNA is TGCGCCAGCAGCTCAACAGGGAACACCGGGGAGCTGTTTTTT.

This clone has a handful of counts. The chain couples TRBV4-1 to TRBJ1-3, with D uncertain. The germline V gene has CDR1 MGHRA and CDR2 YSYEKL. The CDR3 loop spans 15 amino acids. V was clipped by 0 bases and J by 4 bases, with 10 bases between them. CDR3 sequence (DNA): TGCGCCAGCAGCCAAGATTGGGGAGTAGGAAACACCATATATTTT. This translates into CASSQDWGVGNTIYF.

This chain connects TRBV19 to TRBJ1-1; 11 bases are shared with TRBD1. With V trimmed by 5 bases and J by 3 bases, 5 bases remained unmatched. CDR3 size: 15 residues. Germline V gene lookup returns CDR1 LNHDA and CDR2 SQIVND (reference sequence). For the CDR3, the DNA is TGTGCCAGTAGTCCGGGGACAGGGGGTTACACTGAAGCTTTCTTT. Translating it yields CASSPGTGGYTEAFF. Together with reference TRBV19 and TRBJ1-1, the CDR3 gives the full variable domain: DGGITQSPKYLFRKEGQNVTLSCEQNLNHDAMYWYRQDPGQGLRLIYYSQIVNDFQKGDIAEGYSVSREKKESFPLTVTSAQKNPTAFYLCASSPGTGGYTEAFFGQGTRLTVV.

V gene TRBV28 combines with J gene TRBJ2-3; 8 nucleotides line up with TRBD2. CDR3 length: 19 amino acids. Germline lookup yields CDR1 MDHEN and CDR2 SYDVKM. V dropped 5 bases and J dropped 0; count of bases not matched to a gene: 16. The CDR3 region is CASSAPDGSGGPSTDTQYF. CDR3 coding DNA: TGTGCCAGCAGTGCGCCGGATGGGAGCGGGGGCCCTAGCACAGATACGCAGTATTTT.

The rearrangement uses TRBV19 and TRBJ1-1; D is possibly TRBD1 (5 bases). This CDR3 has 14 residues. The germline gives CDR1 LNHDA, CDR2 SQIVND (reference sequence). V was pared by 5 bases and J by 1 base, with 11 bases between. The CDR3 DNA is TGTGCCAGTAGTGGGGGAGGCTGGAACACTGAAGCTTTCTTT. It yields the protein CASSGGGWNTEAFF.

This chain joins TRBV18 and TRBJ2-3, with a tentative D call TRBD2 (7 bases). Germline values: CDR1 KGHSH, CDR2 LQKENI. The CDR3 sequence is 16 residues long. Deletions cut 8 bases from V and 5 bases from J, with 23 bases between. In DNA form, the CDR3 reads TGTGCCAGCCGTTCCCAGAGGGGGGGGTTGGAAGATACGCAGTATTTT. It codes for CASRSQRGGLEDTQYF.

The rearrangement joins TRBV5-5 to TRBJ1-1, with TRBD1 as a possible D gene (5 bases). CDR1 is SGHKS and CDR2 is YYEKEE in the germline V gene (reference sequence). V dropped 7 bases and J dropped 0 bases, with 16 bases sitting between them. This CDR3 spans 15 amino acids. The CDR3, as DNA: TGTGCCAGCTCCTCTTTGGGGCAGATGAACACTGAAGCTTTCTTT. Its protein product is CASSSLGQMNTEAFF.

This clone was observed once. The CDR3 sequence is CASSVAPGQVGTEAFF. The DNA for the CDR3 is TGTGCCAGCAGCGTAGCCCCCGGACAGGTCGGCACTGAAGCTTTCTTT. The rearrangement uses TRBV9 and TRBJ1-1; 7 bases agree with TRBD1. This CDR3 has 16 amino acids. Germline V gives CDR1 SGDLS, CDR2 YYNGEE. Germline trimming cut 0 bases from V and 4 bases from J; bases unmatched to any gene: 9.